Shown below are 21 T cell receptor beta chains from a single sample sequenced in a study of OX40 agonist ivuxolimab in advanced cancers. Sequencing was performed with immunoSEQ multiplex PCR; in TCRdb, only in-frame clones are kept and a portion is missing. Of 30,000 to 40,000 clones in the sample, more than 70% are singletons; the top ten hold 9.1%. Sequenced here: CD4+ or CD8+ T cells sorted from blood, sampled in a trial of the OX40 agonist ivuxolimab. The receptors shown here come from an adult with an advanced solid tumor such as melanoma, head and neck, liver or kidney cancer.

This clone appeared a single time. This chain uses TRBV6-1 with TRBJ2-3; D is possibly TRBD1 or TRBD2 (5 bases each). Germline V gene lookup returns CDR1 MNHNS and CDR2 SASEGT. Trimming removed 7 bases from V and 2 bases from J, with 13 bases in between. CDR3 length: 14 residues. The CDR3 DNA sequence: TGTGCCAGCACGGGGCGGGTAAACACAGATACGCAGTATTTT. Translation: CASTGRVNTDTQYF.

The rearrangement uses TRBV6-5 and TRBJ1-1, with D perhaps TRBD1 (5 bases). This CDR3 region has 15 residues. V lost 0 bases to trimming and J lost 0 bases, with 8 bases between them. Germline values: CDR1 MNHEY, CDR2 SVGAGI. The CDR3 loop is CASSYSTVMNTEAFF. CDR3 sequence (DNA): TGTGCCAGCAGTTACTCGACAGTTATGAACACTGAAGCTTTCTTT.

This rearrangement joins TRBV9 to TRBJ2-3; the match to TRBD2 covers 8 bases. Per germline, CDR1 SGDLS and CDR2 YYNGEE. The CDR3 consists of 16 residues. The V gene end was trimmed by 4 bases and the J gene end by 2 bases; junction bases not matched to a gene: 9. CDR3 nucleotide sequence: TGTGCCAGCAGCCCCCGCCCAGCGGGGGTCACAGATACGCAGTATTTT. The encoded protein is CASSPRPAGVTDTQYF.

This clone was seen once. The chain uses TRBV5-1 and TRBJ2-4, with D uncertain. CDR1 SGHRS and CDR2 YFSETQ come from the germline V gene. The germline V and J ends were trimmed by 0 bases and 6 bases, with 10 bases remaining between them. CDR3 length: 14 residues. In DNA form, the CDR3 reads TGCGCCAGCAGCTTGGGGGGAATTGGAAACATTCAGTACTTC. Its translation: CASSLGGIGNIQYF. The full variable domain, completed using reference TRBV5-1 and TRBJ2-4, is KAGVTQTPRYLIKTRGQQVTLSCSPISGHRSVSWYQQTPGQGLQFLFEYFSETQRNKGNFPGRFSGRQFSNSRSEMNVSTLELGDSALYLCASSLGGIGNIQYFGAGTRLSVL.

The chain recombines TRBV10-3 with TRBJ2-7; 7 bases fit TRBD2. The CDR3 covers 11 residues. Germline trimming cut 5 bases from V and 10 bases from J; bases unmatched to any gene: 5. Germline V gives CDR1 ENHRY, CDR2 SYGVKD. This CDR3 reads CAISTTSAQYF. CDR3 nucleotides: TGTGCCATCAGTACCACTAGCGCTCAGTACTTC.

This rearrangement joins TRBV30 to TRBJ1-5; D is undetermined. Germline CDR1 is GTSNPN and CDR2 is SVGIG (reference sequence). V was trimmed by 2 bases and J by 2 bases, leaving 10 bases between them. The CDR3 totals 14 residues. CDR3 region: CAWSRGYGNQPQHF. CDR3 DNA: TGTGCCTGGAGTCGAGGGTACGGCAATCAGCCCCAGCATTTT.

The genes are TRBV9 and TRBJ1-3, with no clear D. From germline, CDR1 is SGDLS and CDR2 YYNGEE. Trimming shortened V by 4 bases and J by 2 bases, and 7 bases separated the two germline ends. The CDR3 runs to 13 residues. The CDR3 bases are TGTGCCAGCAGCTCCCCCCCTGGAAACACCATATATTTT. Translation gives CASSSPPGNTIYF.

V is TRBV10-3 and J is TRBJ2-5; 10 nucleotides line up with TRBD2. The V and J ends lost 7 bases and 5 bases, in that order; junction bases with no gene match: 7. CDR1 and CDR2 from the germline V gene are ENHRY and SYGVKD. CDR3 size: 14 residues. In nucleotides, the CDR3 is TGTGCCATCACTAGCGGGAGTTCGGGCGAGACCCAGTACTTC. Its translation: CAITSGSSGETQYF.

J is TRBJ2-2 and V is TRBV18; 9 nucleotides line up with TRBD2. V dropped 2 bases and J dropped 5; count of bases not matched to a gene: 6. Germline V lookup: CDR1 KGHSH, CDR2 LQKENI. The CDR3 totals 16 residues. The CDR3 DNA sequence: TGTGCCAGCTCACCATCGAGCGCGGGAGGGACCGGGGAGCTGTTTTTT. Protein sequence: CASSPSSAGGTGELFF. The full variable domain, in which reference TRBV18 and TRBJ2-2 provide the parts outside the CDR3, is NAGVMQNPRHLVRRRGQEARLRCSPMKGHSHVYWYRQLPEEGLKFMVYLQKENIIDESGMPKERFSAEFPKEGPSILRIQQVVRGDSAAYFCASSPSSAGGTGELFFGEGSRLTVL.

The V gene is TRBV29-1, the J gene TRBJ2-1, with 12 bases aligning to TRBD2. Trimming cost V 7 bases and J 8 bases; bases outside gene matches: 12. This CDR3 comprises 15 residues. Germline values: CDR1 SQVTM, CDR2 ANQGSEA. The CDR3 spells CSAYPGLAGLDEQFF. As DNA, the CDR3 is TGCAGCGCCTACCCCGGACTAGCGGGACTCGATGAGCAGTTCTTC.

V is TRBV9 and J is TRBJ1-4; 9 positions match TRBD1. The V gene end was trimmed by 4 bases and the J gene end by 8 bases; junction bases not matched to a gene: 12. This CDR3 spans 16 amino acids. Per germline, CDR1 SGDLS and CDR2 YYNGEE. The CDR3 spells CASSSHWGQGGEKLFF. For the CDR3, the DNA is TGTGCCAGCAGCTCTCATTGGGGACAGGGTGGGGAAAAACTGTTTTTT.

V and J are TRBV5-1 and TRBJ2-7; 7 nucleotides line up with TRBD2. The CDR3 length is 15 residues. The V segment lost 2 bases and the J segment 3 bases; nucleotides outside the gene matches: 8. From germline, CDR1 is SGHRS and CDR2 YFSETQ. DNA of the CDR3: TGCGCCAGCAGCTTCCTTTCTCGGGAGGACTACGAGCAGTACTTC. It yields the protein CASSFLSREDYEQYF.

V is TRBV7-6 and J is TRBJ2-2; D is undetermined. V lost 1 base and J 1 base, leaving 7 bases between the germline ends. Germline-derived CDR1 and CDR2 are SGHVS and FNYEAQ. The CDR3 length is 15 residues. The CDR3 protein is CASSLEWGNTGELFF. In DNA form, the CDR3 reads TGTGCCAGCAGCTTAGAATGGGGGAACACCGGGGAGCTGTTTTTT.

V and J are TRBV9 and TRBJ1-1; D is uncertain. Germline loops: CDR1 SGDLS, CDR2 YYNGEE. V was trimmed by 4 bases and J by 2 bases, leaving 12 bases between them. The CDR3 is 14 residues long. CDR3: CASSSDPYNTEAFF. CDR3 DNA: TGTGCCAGCAGCTCAGACCCTTACAACACTGAAGCTTTCTTT.

The chain uses TRBV5-6 and TRBJ1-3; D remains unclear. V was clipped by 0 bases and J by 8 bases, with 6 bases between them. CDR1 and CDR2 from the germline V gene are SGHDT and YYEEEE. The CDR3 length is 12 residues. CDR3 protein: CASSLVWDTIYF. The DNA for the CDR3 is TGTGCCAGCAGCTTGGTCTGGGACACCATATATTTT.

V and J are TRBV21-1 and TRBJ1-5; the table names TRBD1, a call not compared with the DNA. TRBV21-1 is labeled a pseudogene. The CDR3 consists of 15 residues. The CDR3: CASSKGRTEKQPQHF. The CDR3 nucleotides are TGTGCCAGCAGCAAAGGTCGGACAGAAAAACAGCCCCAGCATTTT.

This chain connects TRBV19 to TRBJ2-7; a weak D match, TRBD2 (6 bases). CDR1 LNHDA and CDR2 SQIVND come from the germline V gene (reference sequence). There are 13 residues in the CDR3. Trimming removed 5 bases from V and 7 bases from J, with 15 bases in between. DNA for the CDR3: TGTGCCAGTAGTCGCCGGGGGTTTTTTGAGCAGTACTTC. Its protein is CASSRRGFFEQYF. The whole variable domain, remainder taken from reference TRBV19 and TRBJ2-7, is DGGITQSPKYLFRKEGQNVTLSCEQNLNHDAMYWYRQDPGQGLRLIYYSQIVNDFQKGDIAEGYSVSREKKESFPLTVTSAQKNPTAFYLCASSRRGFFEQYFGPGTRLTVT.

The CDR3 loop reads CASSQGVVRSYEQYF. In nucleotides, the CDR3 is TGTGCCAGCAGCCAAGGGGTAGTCCGCTCCTACGAGCAGTACTTC. The chain links TRBV14 to TRBJ2-7; no reliable D call. The germline gives CDR1 SGHDN, CDR2 FVKESK. The CDR3 sequence is 15 residues long. Trimming left V 1 base short and J 0 bases short, with 10 bases between.

The rearrangement uses TRBV19 and TRBJ2-7; TRBD1 matches 8 bases. The J segment lost 2 bases and the V segment lost 2 bases, leaving 5 bases of the junction unmatched. Per the germline V gene, CDR1 is LNHDA and CDR2 is SQIVND (reference sequence). This CDR3 contains 15 residues. Here the CDR3 reads CASSISRDRTYEQYF. The CDR3 DNA sequence: TGTGCCAGTAGTATATCCCGGGACAGGACCTACGAGCAGTACTTC.

There are a few counts of this clone. This sequence joins TRBV11-2 and TRBJ1-2; no firm D call. CDR1 and CDR2 (germline): SGHAT, FQNNGV. V shed 4 bases and J shed 3 bases, with 15 bases lying between them. The CDR3 has 15 residues. The CDR3 bases are TGTGCCAGCAGCTCCGTATTGACCCTTTACTATGGCTACACCTTC. It encodes CASSSVLTLYYGYTF. The complete variable domain, with remaining parts taken from reference TRBV11-2 and TRBJ1-2, reads EAGVAQSPRYKIIEKRQSVAFWCNPISGHATLYWYQQILGQGPKLLIQFQNNGVVDDSQLPKDRFSAERLKGVDSTLKIQPAKLEDSAVYLCASSSVLTLYYGYTFGSGTRLTVV.

The rearrangement links TRBV27 to TRBJ1-1, with D maybe TRBD1 (5 bases). The CDR3 has 14 residues. Germline lookup yields CDR1 MNHEY and CDR2 SMNVEV (reference sequence). V was clipped by 6 bases and J by 2 bases, with 13 bases between them. The CDR3 nucleotides read TGTGCCAGCAGGGTGGGGCACTATAACACTGAAGCTTTCTTT. The encoded protein is CASRVGHYNTEAFF.